The 5 T cell receptor beta chains below come from one sample, sequenced in a study of technical replicates of blood from a few donors. Profiled with immunoSEQ multiplex PCR; TCRdb holds only in-frame clones, not every one. Among more than 75,000 clones listed, 80% to 95% were seen once. Sample: T cells isolated from PBMCs. The receptors come from a human donor in good health.

The chain joins TRBV5-1 to TRBJ2-2, with 12 bases lining up with TRBD1. CDR3 size: 16 residues. Trimming took 3 bases from V and 2 from J; bases not matched to a gene: 2. Germline V gene sequence: CDR1 SGHRS, CDR2 YFSETQ. CDR3 sequence: CASSYGTGGNTGELFF. DNA for the CDR3: TGCGCCAGCAGCTACGGGACAGGGGGCAACACCGGGGAGCTGTTTTTT.

The V call is TRBV9, the J call TRBJ2-1; TRBD2 aligns across 13 bases. J lost 7 bases, V lost 4 bases, and 17 bases had no gene match. CDR1 and CDR2 (germline): SGDLS, YYNGEE. CDR3 length: 19 amino acids. CDR3 amino acids: CASSTPGTSGTLGGNEQFF. The DNA of the CDR3 is TGTGCCAGCAGCACCCCCGGGACTAGCGGGACTCTTGGTGGTAATGAGCAGTTCTTC.

The CDR3 DNA reads as TGCGCCAGCAGCTTGGATGTCTGGGGAGAGTACACTGAAGCTTTCTTT. The encoded protein is CASSLDVWGEYTEAFF. The chain joins TRBV5-1 to TRBJ1-1; D is unclear. Germline CDR1 reads SGHRS; CDR2 reads YFSETQ. V was pared by 0 bases and J by 3 bases, with 15 bases between. The CDR3 runs to 16 residues.

This rearrangement joins TRBV6-5 to TRBJ1-2; 9 nucleotides align to TRBD1. There are 13 residues in the CDR3. Germline V lookup: CDR1 MNHEY, CDR2 SVGAGI. Trimming took 7 bases from V and 7 from J; bases not matched to a gene: 7. The CDR3 protein is CASIATGGLGYTF. CDR3 nucleotide sequence: TGTGCCAGCATCGCGACAGGGGGTCTTGGCTACACCTTC.

The J gene is TRBJ1-1, the V gene TRBV19; 7 bases map to TRBD1. The CDR3 is 14 amino acids. Germline trimming cut 9 bases from V and 5 bases from J; bases unmatched to any gene: 12. Germline V gene data show CDR1 as LNHDA and CDR2 as SQIVND (reference sequence). DNA for the CDR3: TGTGCCAGCTTCGACAGGGCGAGCTTTACTGAAGCTTTCTTT. Encoded protein: CASFDRASFTEAFF.